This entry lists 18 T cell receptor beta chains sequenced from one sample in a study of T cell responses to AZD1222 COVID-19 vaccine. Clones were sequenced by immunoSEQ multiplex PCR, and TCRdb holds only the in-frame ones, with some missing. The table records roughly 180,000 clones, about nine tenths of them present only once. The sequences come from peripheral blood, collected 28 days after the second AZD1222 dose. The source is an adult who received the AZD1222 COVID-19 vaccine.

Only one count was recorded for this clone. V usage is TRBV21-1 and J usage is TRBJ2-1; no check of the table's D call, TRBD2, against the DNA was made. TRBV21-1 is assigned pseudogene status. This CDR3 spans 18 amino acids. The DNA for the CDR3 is TGTGCCAGCAGCAAAGAAATAGCGGGGGGGAGCTCCTACAATGAGCAGTTCTTC. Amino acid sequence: CASSKEIAGGSSYNEQFF.

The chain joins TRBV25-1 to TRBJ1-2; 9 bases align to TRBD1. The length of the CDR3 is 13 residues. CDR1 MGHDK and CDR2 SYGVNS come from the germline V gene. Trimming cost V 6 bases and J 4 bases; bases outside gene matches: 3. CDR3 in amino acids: CASRQGAGYGYTF. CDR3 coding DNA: TGTGCCAGCAGACAGGGGGCAGGCTATGGCTACACCTTC.

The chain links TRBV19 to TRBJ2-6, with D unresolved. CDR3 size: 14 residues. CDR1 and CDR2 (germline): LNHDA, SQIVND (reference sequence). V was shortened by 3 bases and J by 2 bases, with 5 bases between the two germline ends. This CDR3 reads CASSMWAGANVLTF. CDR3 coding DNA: TGTGCCAGTAGTATGTGGGCTGGGGCCAACGTCCTGACTTTC. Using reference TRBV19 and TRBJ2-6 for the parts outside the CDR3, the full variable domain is DGGITQSPKYLFRKEGQNVTLSCEQNLNHDAMYWYRQDPGQGLRLIYYSQIVNDFQKGDIAEGYSVSREKKESFPLTVTSAQKNPTAFYLCASSMWAGANVLTFGAGSRLTVL.

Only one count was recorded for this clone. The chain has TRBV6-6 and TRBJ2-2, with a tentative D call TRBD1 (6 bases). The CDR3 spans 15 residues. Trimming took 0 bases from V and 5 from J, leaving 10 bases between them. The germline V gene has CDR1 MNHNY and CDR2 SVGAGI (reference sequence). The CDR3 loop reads CASSYSQGRTGELFF. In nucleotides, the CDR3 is TGTGCCAGCAGTTACTCACAGGGAAGGACCGGGGAGCTGTTTTTT.

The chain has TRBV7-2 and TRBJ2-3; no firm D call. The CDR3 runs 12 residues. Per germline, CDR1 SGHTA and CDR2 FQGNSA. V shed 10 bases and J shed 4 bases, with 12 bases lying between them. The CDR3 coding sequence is TGTGCCACCCATTCCAACGCAGATACGCAGTATTTT. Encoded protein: CATHSNADTQYF.

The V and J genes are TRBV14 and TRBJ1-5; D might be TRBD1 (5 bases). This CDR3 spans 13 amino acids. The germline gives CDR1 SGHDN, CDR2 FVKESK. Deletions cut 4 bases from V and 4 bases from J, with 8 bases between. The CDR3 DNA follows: TGTGCCAGCAGCCGGGACGTAAATCAGCCCCAGCATTTT. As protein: CASSRDVNQPQHF. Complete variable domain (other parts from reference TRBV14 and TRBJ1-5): EAGVTQFPSHSVIEKGQTVTLRCDPISGHDNLYWYRRVMGKEIKFLLHFVKESKQDESGMPNNRFLAERTGGTYSTLKVQPAELEDSGVYFCASSRDVNQPQHFGDGTRLSIL.

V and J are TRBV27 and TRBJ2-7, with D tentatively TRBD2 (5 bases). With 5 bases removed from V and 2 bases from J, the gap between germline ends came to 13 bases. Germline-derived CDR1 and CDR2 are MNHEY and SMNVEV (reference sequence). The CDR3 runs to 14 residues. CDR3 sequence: CASSSGRLTYEQYF. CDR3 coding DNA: TGTGCCAGCAGTAGCGGACGGCTAACCTACGAGCAGTACTTC.

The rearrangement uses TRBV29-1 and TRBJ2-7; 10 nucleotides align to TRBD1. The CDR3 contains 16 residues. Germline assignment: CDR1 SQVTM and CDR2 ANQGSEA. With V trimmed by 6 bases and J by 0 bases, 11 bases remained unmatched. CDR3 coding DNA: TGCAGCGTCAGATTGTGGACAGGGGGGGCCTCCTACGAGCAGTACTTC. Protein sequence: CSVRLWTGGASYEQYF.

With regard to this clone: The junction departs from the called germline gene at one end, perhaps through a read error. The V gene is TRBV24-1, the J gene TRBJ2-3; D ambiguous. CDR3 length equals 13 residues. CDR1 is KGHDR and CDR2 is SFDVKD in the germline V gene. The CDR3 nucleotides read TGTGCCACCAGTGATTTTTTCACACATACGCAGTATTTT. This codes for CATSDFFTHTQYF.

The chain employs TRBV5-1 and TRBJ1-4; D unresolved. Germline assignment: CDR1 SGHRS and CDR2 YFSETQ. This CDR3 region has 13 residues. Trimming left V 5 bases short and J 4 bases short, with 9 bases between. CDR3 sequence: CASRRVLNEKLFF. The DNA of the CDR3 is TGCGCCAGCAGACGGGTCCTTAATGAAAAACTGTTTTTT.

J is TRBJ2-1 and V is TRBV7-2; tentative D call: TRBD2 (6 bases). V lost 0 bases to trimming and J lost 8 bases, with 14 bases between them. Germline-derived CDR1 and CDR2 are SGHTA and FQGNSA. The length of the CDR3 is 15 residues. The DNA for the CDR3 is TGTGCCAGCAGCTTAGCGCGGTCGGGGGTAGATGAGCAGTTCTTC. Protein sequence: CASSLARSGVDEQFF. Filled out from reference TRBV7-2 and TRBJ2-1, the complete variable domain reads GAGVSQSPSNKVTEKGKDVELRCDPISGHTALYWYRQSLGQGLEFLIYFQGNSAPDKSGLPSDRFSAERTGGSVSTLTIQRTQQEDSAVYLCASSLARSGVDEQFFGPGTRLTVL.

The CDR3 loop reads CATTFRGTYGEKLFF. CDR3 DNA sequence: TGTGCCACCACCTTCAGGGGGACTTACGGGGAAAAACTGTTTTTT. The chain is built from TRBV15 and TRBJ1-4, with 7 bases aligning to TRBD1. The CDR3 length is 15 residues. J was trimmed by 8 bases and V by 7 bases; bases with no gene match: 13. The germline gives CDR1 LNHNV, CDR2 YYDKDF (reference sequence).

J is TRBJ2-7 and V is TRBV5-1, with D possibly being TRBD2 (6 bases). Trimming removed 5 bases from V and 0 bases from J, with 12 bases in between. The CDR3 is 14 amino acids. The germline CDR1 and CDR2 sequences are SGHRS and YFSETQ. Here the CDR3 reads CASSYSGSSYEQYF. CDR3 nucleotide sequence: TGCGCCAGCAGTTATAGCGGAAGCTCCTACGAGCAGTACTTC.

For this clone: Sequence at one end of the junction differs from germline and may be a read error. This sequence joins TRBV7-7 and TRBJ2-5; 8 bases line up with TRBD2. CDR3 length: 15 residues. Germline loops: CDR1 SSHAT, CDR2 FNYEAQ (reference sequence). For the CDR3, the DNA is TGTGCTAGCAGCTTGGACGGGGGGGCCGGGGAGACCCAGTACTTC. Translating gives CASSLDGGAGETQYF. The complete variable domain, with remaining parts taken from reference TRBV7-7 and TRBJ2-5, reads GAGVSQSPRYKVTKRGQDVTLRCDPISSHATLYWYQQALGQGPEFLTYFNYEAQPDKSGLPSDRFSAERPEGSISTLTIQRTEQRDSAMYRCASSLDGGAGETQYFGPGTRLLVL.

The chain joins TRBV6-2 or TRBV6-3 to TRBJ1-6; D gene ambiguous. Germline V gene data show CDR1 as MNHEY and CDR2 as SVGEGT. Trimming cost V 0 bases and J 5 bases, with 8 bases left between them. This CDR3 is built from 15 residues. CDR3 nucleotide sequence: TGTGCCAGCAGTTACTCCGGCCCAAATAATTCACCCCTCCACTTT. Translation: CASSYSGPNNSPLHF.

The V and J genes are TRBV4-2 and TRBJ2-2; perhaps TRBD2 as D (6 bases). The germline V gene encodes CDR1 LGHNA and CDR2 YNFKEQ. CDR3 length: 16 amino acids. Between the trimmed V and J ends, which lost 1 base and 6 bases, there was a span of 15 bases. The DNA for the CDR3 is TGTGCCAGCAGCCAAGTCCGGCGGGGAGGCGCCGGGGAGCTGTTTTTT. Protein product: CASSQVRRGGAGELFF.

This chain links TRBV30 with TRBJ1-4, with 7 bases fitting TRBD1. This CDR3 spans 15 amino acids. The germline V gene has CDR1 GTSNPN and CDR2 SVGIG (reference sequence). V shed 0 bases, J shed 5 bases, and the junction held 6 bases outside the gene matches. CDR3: CAWSVQGIGNEKLFF. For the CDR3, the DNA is TGTGCCTGGAGTGTACAGGGGATAGGGAATGAAAAACTGTTTTTT.

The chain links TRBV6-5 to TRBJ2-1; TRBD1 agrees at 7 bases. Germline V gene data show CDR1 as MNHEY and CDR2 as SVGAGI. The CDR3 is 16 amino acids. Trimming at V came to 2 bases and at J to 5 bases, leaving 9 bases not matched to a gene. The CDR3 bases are TGTGCCAGCAGTTACGCCGGACAGGCACTCAACAATGAGCAGTTCTTC. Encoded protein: CASSYAGQALNNEQFF.